This T cell receptor (beta chain) was captured by sequencing in a study of neurological immune-mediated disorders. This clonotype showed up many times. V shed 3 bases and J shed 2 bases, with 8 bases lying between them. This CDR3 spans 13 amino acids. Germline V gene sequence: CDR1 LGHDT, CDR2 YNNKEL (reference sequence). Via MiXCR, TCRdb re-called the 5' RACE reads, giving one row per CDR3 protein. The sample yields 75,000 to 95,000 distinct CDR3 sequences, about 15% seen once. The sample comprised PBMCs. The chain carries TRBV3-1 and TRBJ2-7; no firm D call. The receptor was derived from a woman aged 40 to 55 in good health. The CDR3 region has the DNA TGTGCCAGCAGCCAGGGCCCTACCTACGAGCAGTACTTC. Its protein product is CASSQGPTYEQYF.